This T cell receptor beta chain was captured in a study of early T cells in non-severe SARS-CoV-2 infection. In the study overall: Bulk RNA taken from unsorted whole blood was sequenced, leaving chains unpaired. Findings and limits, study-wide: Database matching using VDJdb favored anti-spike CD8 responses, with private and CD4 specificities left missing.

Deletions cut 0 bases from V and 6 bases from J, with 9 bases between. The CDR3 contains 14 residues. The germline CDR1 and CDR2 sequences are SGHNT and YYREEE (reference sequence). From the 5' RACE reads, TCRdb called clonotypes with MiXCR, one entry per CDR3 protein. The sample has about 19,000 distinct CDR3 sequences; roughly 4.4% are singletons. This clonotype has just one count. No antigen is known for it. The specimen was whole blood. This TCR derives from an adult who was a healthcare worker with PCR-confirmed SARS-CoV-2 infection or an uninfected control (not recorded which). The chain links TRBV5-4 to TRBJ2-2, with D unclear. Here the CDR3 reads CASSLARGAGELFF. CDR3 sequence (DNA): TGTGCCAGCAGCTTGGCCCGAGGCGCCGGGGAGCTGTTTTTT.